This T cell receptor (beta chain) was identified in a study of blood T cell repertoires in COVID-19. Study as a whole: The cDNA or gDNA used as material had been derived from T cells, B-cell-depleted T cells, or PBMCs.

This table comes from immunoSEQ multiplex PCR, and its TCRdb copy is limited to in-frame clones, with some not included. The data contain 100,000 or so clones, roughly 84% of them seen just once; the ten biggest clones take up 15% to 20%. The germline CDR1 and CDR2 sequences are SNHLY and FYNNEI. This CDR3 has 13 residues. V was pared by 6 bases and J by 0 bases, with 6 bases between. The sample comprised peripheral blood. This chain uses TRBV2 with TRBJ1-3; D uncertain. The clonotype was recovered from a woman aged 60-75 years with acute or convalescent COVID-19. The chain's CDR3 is CASRESSGNTIYF. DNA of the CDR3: TGTGCCAGCAGGGAGAGCTCTGGAAACACCATATATTTT.